The 27 T cell receptor beta chains below were found in one sample sequenced in a study of shared T cell receptors in the human thymus (dated by TCRdb to the early 2020s). Libraries were made using the immunoSEQ multiplex PCR assay. Not all clones reach the TCRdb copy of this immuneACCESS table, which keeps in-frame sequences only. Checked studies attribute under half of the gap to unresolved V genes and leave the rest unexplained. The sample data list approximately 400,000 clones, and just under 95% of these were observed just once. The ten largest make up approximately 0.02% of the sample. What was sequenced was thymocytes. The receptors here all came from a human donor.

V is TRBV12-5 and J is TRBJ2-2, with a possible D match to TRBD1 (5 bases). This CDR3 is 18 amino acids long. V was trimmed by 0 bases and J by 3 bases, leaving 17 bases between them. Germline-derived CDR1 and CDR2 are LGHNT and FRNRAP. CDR3 sequence (DNA): TGTGCTAGTGGTTTGGTACGTACCAGGGATGATGACACCGGGGAGCTGTTTTTT. This encodes CASGLVRTRDDDTGELFF.

The chain employs TRBV27 and TRBJ2-7; D is unclear. The CDR3 totals 13 residues. CDR1 is MNHEY, CDR2 SMNVEV, per germline (reference sequence). V lost 2 bases and J 3 bases, leaving 8 bases between the germline ends. In DNA, the CDR3 is TGTGCCAGCAGTTTAGGGTCTTACTACGAGCAGTACTTC. Protein: CASSLGSYYEQYF.

V gene TRBV5-4 combines with J gene TRBJ2-1; 13 nucleotides match TRBD2. Trimming at V came to 0 bases and at J to 7 bases, leaving 1 base not matched to a gene. The CDR3 has 15 amino acids. CDR1 is SGHNT, CDR2 YYREEE, per germline (reference sequence). The CDR3 region is CASSLGLAGGNEQFF. The CDR3 nucleotides are TGTGCCAGCAGCTTGGGACTAGCGGGAGGTAATGAGCAGTTCTTC.

The chain recombines TRBV5-4 with TRBJ2-2, with D perhaps TRBD2 (5 bases). From germline, CDR1 is SGHNT and CDR2 YYREEE (reference sequence). V was trimmed by 4 bases and J by 6 bases, leaving 16 bases between them. The CDR3 has 15 amino acids. CDR3 sequence reads: CASSHQRTVPGELFF. DNA of the CDR3: TGTGCCAGCAGCCACCAAAGGACTGTACCCGGGGAGCTGTTTTTT.

This chain links TRBV27 with TRBJ2-1, with TRBD2 matching 7 bases. The CDR3 covers 16 residues. V dropped 5 bases and J dropped 0; count of bases not matched to a gene: 7. Germline lookup yields CDR1 MNHEY and CDR2 SMNVEV (reference sequence). As DNA, the CDR3 is TGTGCCAGCAGTCCGGGGGGACGTAGCTCCTACAATGAGCAGTTCTTC. It codes for CASSPGGRSSYNEQFF.

The chain couples TRBV28 to TRBJ1-4; a weak D match, TRBD1 (5 bases). Germline CDR1 is MDHEN and CDR2 is SYDVKM. V lost 4 bases and J lost 5, with 14 bases in between. This CDR3 has 15 amino acids. The chain's CDR3 is CASSSPGLRNEKLFF. For the CDR3, the DNA is TGTGCCAGCAGTTCACCGGGACTTCGGAATGAAAAACTGTTTTTT.

A single count supports this clone. The chain recombines TRBV18 with TRBJ1-4; D call uncertain. The germline CDR1 and CDR2 sequences are KGHSH and LQKENI. V lost 6 bases, J lost 8 bases, and 10 bases lay in between. The CDR3 runs to 12 residues. The CDR3 DNA reads as TGTGCCAGCTCGCACAGACGGGAAAAACTGTTTTTT. Translating gives CASSHRREKLFF.

The rearrangement joins TRBV10-3 to TRBJ1-2; D perhaps matches TRBD1 (5 bases). The V end lost 7 bases, the J end lost 4 bases, and 22 bases lay between the germline ends. CDR3 length equals 16 residues. The germline V gene has CDR1 ENHRY and CDR2 SYGVKD. The CDR3 loop is CAITFRVSITGYGYTF. The CDR3 coding sequence is TGTGCCATCACTTTCCGGGTATCAATAACAGGCTATGGCTACACCTTC.

The chain couples TRBV5-1 to TRBJ2-6, with D possibly being TRBD1 or TRBD2 (5 bases each). This CDR3 region has 16 residues. Per the germline V gene, CDR1 is SGHRS and CDR2 is YFSETQ. Trimming shortened V by 5 bases and J by 0 bases, and 12 bases separated the two germline ends. CDR3: CASRDGTPSGANVLTF. CDR3 nucleotides: TGCGCCAGCAGAGATGGGACGCCCTCTGGGGCCAACGTCCTGACTTTC.

The rearrangement joins TRBV6-1 to TRBJ1-5, with unresolved D. CDR3 length equals 15 residues. Germline V gene lookup returns CDR1 MNHNS and CDR2 SASEGT. The V and J ends lost 7 bases and 1 base respectively, with 14 bases between them. The CDR3 spells CASKIGNSSNQPQHF. CDR3 DNA sequence: TGTGCCAGCAAAATCGGGAATTCGAGCAATCAGCCCCAGCATTTT.

With respect to this clone: One end of the junction is discordant with germline, which a read error may explain. The chain links TRBV7-7 to TRBJ1-4, with a possible D match to TRBD1 (5 bases). Per the germline V gene, CDR1 is SSHAT and CDR2 is FNYEAQ (reference sequence). The CDR3 consists of 15 residues. CDR3 residues: CASSLRRGPNEKLFF. The DNA for the CDR3 is TGTGCTAGCAGCTTACGTCGGGGACCTAATGAAAAACTGTTTTTT.

This chain's CDR3 is CASSYLDRQGDQPQHF. The CDR3 DNA reads as TGTGCCAGCAGTTACCTTGATCGACAGGGAGATCAGCCCCAGCATTTT. This chain links TRBV6-6 with TRBJ1-5; 7 nucleotides agree with TRBD1. With 2 bases clipped from V and 5 bases from J, the junction kept 9 bases outside the gene matches. The length of the CDR3 is 16 residues. Germline V CDR1 and CDR2: MNHNY, SVGAGI (reference sequence).

V usage is TRBV14 and J usage is TRBJ1-1; 10 nucleotides match TRBD1. J was trimmed by 4 bases and V by 3 bases; bases with no gene match: 14. This CDR3 is built from 18 residues. Per germline, CDR1 SGHDN and CDR2 FVKESK. DNA of the CDR3: TGTGCCAGCAGCCAGGTAGGGGGACAGGGGTTGCCCAGCACTGAAGCTTTCTTT. This gives the protein CASSQVGGQGLPSTEAFF.

The V and J genes are TRBV6-5 and TRBJ2-5; D uncertain. The J call could be wrong; TRBJ2-7 is a better fit for the DNA end. In germline, CDR1 is MNHEY, CDR2 SVGAGI. The CDR3 is made up of 11 amino acids. This chain's CDR3 is CATRALYEQYF. In nucleotides, the CDR3 is TGTGCCACCCGGGCCCTCTACGAGCAGTACTTC.

The chain joins TRBV9 to TRBJ1-4; D possibly corresponds to TRBD1 (5 bases). Per the germline V gene, CDR1 is SGDLS and CDR2 is YYNGEE. This CDR3 spans 15 amino acids. The V end lost 0 bases, the J end lost 7 bases, and 13 bases lay between the germline ends. CDR3 in DNA: TGTGCCAGCAGCGTAGACGGGGCTACTTTTGAAAAACTGTTTTTT. Translation gives CASSVDGATFEKLFF.

The chain combines TRBV2 with TRBJ2-7; no clear D gene. CDR3 length equals 16 residues. Germline V gene sequence: CDR1 SNHLY, CDR2 FYNNEI. Trimming took 3 bases from V and 3 from J, leaving 18 bases between them. The CDR3 spells CASSDWRRQMDYEQYF. The CDR3 DNA reads TGTGCCAGCAGTGACTGGCGACGCCAGATGGACTACGAGCAGTACTTC.

CDR3 region: CASSEVGGFQWDAGELFF. In DNA form, the CDR3 reads TGTGCCAGCAGTGAAGTGGGGGGATTCCAGTGGGACGCCGGGGAGCTGTTTTTT. V is TRBV2 and J is TRBJ2-2; D is possibly TRBD2 (6 bases). CDR1 SNHLY and CDR2 FYNNEI come from the germline V gene. The CDR3 sequence is 18 residues long. Trimming pared 1 base from V and 6 bases from J, leaving 21 bases between.

This chain's CDR3 is CASSLDRDGYTF. CDR3 in DNA: TGTGCCAGCAGCTTGGACAGGGACGGCTACACCTTC. The rearrangement joins TRBV11-2 to TRBJ1-2; 8 nucleotides match TRBD1. Germline-derived CDR1 and CDR2 are SGHAT and FQNNGV. The junction had 2 bases not matched to a gene; V was cut back by 3 bases and J by 8 bases. The CDR3 runs to 12 residues.

The chain combines TRBV12-5 with TRBJ1-2; the D gene is possibly TRBD1 (5 bases). The CDR3 contains 17 residues. With 0 bases removed from V and 5 bases from J, the gap between germline ends came to 19 bases. Germline V gene lookup returns CDR1 LGHNT and CDR2 FRNRAP. DNA for the CDR3: TGTGCTAGTGGTTTGGTTGGGCAGGGTAATTTCCCATATGGCTACACCTTC. As protein: CASGLVGQGNFPYGYTF.

The chain carries TRBV5-1 and TRBJ2-1; 13 bases agree with TRBD2. Unmatched junction bases numbered 13, after V lost 4 bases and J lost 12 bases. Per the germline V gene, CDR1 is SGHRS and CDR2 is YFSETQ. The CDR3 consists of 16 residues. CDR3 nucleotides: TGCGCCAGCAGCCAACCTGGGGGACTAGCGGGGTCCTGGCAGTTCTTC. Protein sequence: CASSQPGGLAGSWQFF.

The genes are TRBV5-6 and TRBJ1-2, with 7 bases aligning to TRBD1. CDR3 length equals 14 residues. The V gene end was trimmed by 3 bases and the J gene end by 5 bases; junction bases not matched to a gene: 7. Per germline, CDR1 SGHDT and CDR2 YYEEEE. The CDR3 sequence is CASSSGTEKYGYTF. DNA of the CDR3: TGTGCCAGCAGCTCCGGGACAGAAAAATATGGCTACACCTTC.

The genes are TRBV19 and TRBJ1-2; perhaps TRBD1 as D (5 bases). V gave up 4 bases and J gave up 2 bases, with 11 bases separating them. From germline, CDR1 is LNHDA and CDR2 SQIVND (reference sequence). The CDR3 runs to 14 residues. This CDR3 reads CASSSAGENYGYTF. The CDR3 DNA reads TGTGCCAGTAGTAGCGCGGGGGAGAACTATGGCTACACCTTC.

The count of this clone is one. J is TRBJ2-1 and V is TRBV30, with D perhaps TRBD2 (6 bases). The germline gives CDR1 GTSNPN, CDR2 SVGIG (reference sequence). This CDR3 is 14 amino acids long. V dropped 1 base and J dropped 7 bases, with 14 bases sitting between them. The CDR3 here is CAWSGSGAGNEQFF. CDR3 DNA sequence: TGTGCCTGGAGTGGGTCGGGAGCTGGGAATGAGCAGTTCTTC.

The chain combines TRBV19 with TRBJ2-1; D gene ambiguous. The CDR3 is made up of 13 amino acids. CDR1 and CDR2 from the germline V gene are LNHDA and SQIVND (reference sequence). With 1 base removed from V and 4 bases from J, the gap between germline ends came to 5 bases. CDR3 amino acids: CASSIAVYNEQFF. In DNA form, the CDR3 reads TGTGCCAGTAGTATAGCCGTTTACAATGAGCAGTTCTTC.

This clone has only one observation. The V and J genes are TRBV19 and TRBJ2-1; 9 bases map to TRBD2. The V segment lost 5 bases and the J segment 11 bases; nucleotides outside the gene matches: 16. The CDR3 spans 16 residues. Germline CDR1 reads LNHDA; CDR2 reads SQIVND (reference sequence). CDR3 loop: CASSPTRGRAWGKQFF. The CDR3 DNA is TGTGCCAGTAGTCCCACGCGCGGGAGGGCCTGGGGGAAGCAGTTCTTC.

The chain couples TRBV5-1 to TRBJ1-2, with TRBD1 identical over 8 bases. V shed 5 bases, J shed 3 bases, and the junction held 9 bases outside the gene matches. Germline V gene lookup returns CDR1 SGHRS and CDR2 YFSETQ. The CDR3 runs to 15 residues. This chain's CDR3 is CASRETGARDYGYTF. In DNA form, the CDR3 reads TGCGCCAGCAGAGAGACAGGGGCCAGGGACTATGGCTACACCTTC.

The gene calls are TRBV18 and TRBJ2-1, with 9 positions matching TRBD2. This CDR3 is built from 15 residues. Germline V gene lookup returns CDR1 KGHSH and CDR2 LQKENI. The V and J ends lost 2 bases and 7 bases, in that order; junction bases with no gene match: 6. The chain's CDR3 is CASSPKAGGDNEQFF. DNA of the CDR3: TGTGCCAGCTCACCAAAAGCGGGAGGAGATAATGAGCAGTTCTTC.